These T cell receptor beta chains were read from a single sample in a study of T cell responses to AZD1222 COVID-19 vaccine. Clones were sequenced by immunoSEQ multiplex PCR, and TCRdb holds only the in-frame ones, with some missing. The repertoire holds under 200,000 clones, with more than 75% as singletons. Sequencing used peripheral blood, obtained on day 0 of MenACWY control vaccination. Receptors originate from an adult in good health. Each CDR3 is given without its conserved first and last residue. The order of the fields is V gene, CDR3 protein.

>TRBV24-1
ATSDLTASGANNEQF
>TRBV11-2
ASGFTDTQY
>TRBV28
ASSPGAGRGTGANVLT
>TRBV5-5
ASSLEGGVWTEAF
>TRBV3-1/TRBV3-2
ASSRLAGAPEQY
>TRBV4-2
ASSPSTVSGNTIY
>TRBV5-4
ASSPPFGAYEQY
>TRBV9
ASSPGTSGPQETQY
>TRBV7-2
ASSSTTGFQPQH
>TRBV11-2
ASSLTSVVTGELF
>TRBV25-1
ASYYTGDTEGYT
>TRBV4-3
ASSQDVGALNTEAF
>TRBV7-2
ASSLPGANQPQH
>TRBV5-1
ASSLSSGANVLT
>TRBV28
ASILSGGEKLF
>TRBV2
ASSENLLAKNIQY
>TRBV29-1
SARTPGETQY
>TRBV5-4
ASSFGKNIQY
>TRBV28
ASNEGTNEKLF
>TRBV4-1
ASSQAPLAGVGNEQF
>TRBV11-2
ASSLWGREGTDTQY
>TRBV5-1
ASSLDMNEQY
>TRBV19
ASRAPGTSGNTIY
>TRBV5-1
ASSLGDGGIVDTQY
>TRBV5-1
ASSGGTSGAQETQY
>TRBV19
ASSGTGAPTDTQY
>TRBV19
ASSMGRNYGYT
>TRBV5-4
ASSFTQGMNTEAF
>TRBV3-1/TRBV3-2
ASSQGAAHGEQY
>TRBV19
ASSIGASDTQY
>TRBV10-3
AISATGTSGRRFSSGANVLT
>TRBV7-2
ASSFDRSYGYT
>TRBV28
ASSLNPGGQYQPQH
>TRBV4-3
ASSQERGGADTQY
>TRBV9
ASSANRGGEQY
>TRBV29-1
SVGGSSREGTDTQY
>TRBV18
ASSADSYEQY
>TRBV11-2
ASSLLGSSYEQY
>TRBV9
ASSRTGRTGELF
>TRBV28
ASAHYRGNQPQH
>TRBV28
ASSAQGLGEKLF
>TRBV7-2
ASSSTGLGGSYNSPLH
>TRBV5-1
ASSPLGGSYNEQF
>TRBV7-7
ASSPGAGTGDTIY
>TRBV18
ASSSLGGTGVPNEQF
>TRBV14
ASSARVAQDTQY
>TRBV5-1
ASSLGSPDEAF
>TRBV24-1
ATSDRDPGLVNEQF
>TRBV27
ASSFMTSGSWHEQF